The 5 T cell receptor beta chains listed next were all sequenced from one sample in a study of Ad26.COV2.S vaccination and SARS-CoV-2 variants. The treatment was: around 19 received Ad26.COV2.S at low or high dose, single or two shots; five or six received placebo; per-sample allocation not given. All samples were drawn on day 63, counting from the first vaccine or placebo injection. Repertoires were generated with immunoSEQ multiplex PCR, while TCRdb's copy carries only in-frame clones and drops some. The sample yields 500,000 or so clones, around nine tenths seen once. This specimen consisted of peripheral blood, obtained in a trial of Ad26.COV2.S vaccine versus placebo. These receptors came from a person between 18 and 65 years old who received the Ad26.COV2.S COVID-19 vaccine or a placebo.

This chain joins TRBV6-1 and TRBJ1-4; D unresolved. Trimming removed 3 bases from V and 8 bases from J, with 13 bases in between. The CDR3 loop spans 14 amino acids. Germline CDR1 reads MNHNS; CDR2 reads SASEGT. CDR3 sequence: CASSDTALREKLFF. The CDR3 bases are TGTGCCAGCAGTGATACGGCGCTTAGGGAAAAACTGTTTTTT.

The V and J genes are TRBV28 and TRBJ2-1; TRBD1 aligns across 10 bases. The CDR3 extends over 15 amino acids. J lost 6 bases, V lost 4 bases, and 6 bases had no gene match. Germline lookup yields CDR1 MDHEN and CDR2 SYDVKM. CDR3 amino acids: CASSSRDRGTNEQFF. In nucleotides, the CDR3 is TGTGCCAGCAGTTCCCGGGACAGGGGTACCAATGAGCAGTTCTTC.

The chain employs TRBV11-2 and TRBJ1-2, with D hard to call. Trimming left V 2 bases short and J 2 bases short, with 6 bases between. In germline, CDR1 is SGHAT, CDR2 FQNNGV. The CDR3 spans 13 residues. The CDR3 is CASSLRGNYGYTF. The CDR3 DNA reads TGTGCCAGCAGCTTAAGAGGGAACTATGGCTACACCTTC.

This rearrangement joins TRBV6-6 to TRBJ1-2; 7 positions match TRBD1. This CDR3 is built from 13 residues. Trimming removed 6 bases from V and 7 bases from J; junction bases left unmatched: 8. Germline V gene lookup returns CDR1 MNHNY and CDR2 SVGAGI (reference sequence). CDR3 DNA sequence: TGTGCCAGCAGACCGGACAACAGGGGTGGCTACACCTTC. This translates into CASRPDNRGGYTF.

The chain links TRBV25-1 to TRBJ2-7, with D unclear. The ends were cut back, 5 bases at V and 4 bases at J, with 6 bases in the middle. Germline V gene lookup returns CDR1 MGHDK and CDR2 SYGVNS. The CDR3 is 11 amino acids. The CDR3 region has the DNA TGTGCCAGCAGTCCGGGTTACGAGCAGTACTTC. Protein sequence: CASSPGYEQYF.